Listed below are T cell receptor beta chains from one sample, sequenced in a study of monozygotic twins with inflammatory bowel disease. TCRdb re-called the 5' RACE reads; one entry per CDR3 protein, DNA not given. Found here are about 210,000 distinct CDR3 sequences; the top ten clones hold approximately 1.5%. Sequenced input: blood. These receptors all stem from a human donor with ulcerative colitis or Crohn's disease, or a healthy co-twin of an affected twin (not recorded which). The CDR3 runs from the conserved cysteine through the conserved F or W. Each record gives: V gene, J gene, CDR3 protein.

>TRBV5-1|TRBJ1-2
CASSSGGVGASSDYGYTF
>TRBV20-1|TRBJ1-5
CSAREGTGYQPQHF
>TRBV5-1|TRBJ2-2
CASKAGTPNTGELFF
>TRBV3-1|TRBJ2-7
CASSQGGRGDEQYF
>TRBV7-9|TRBJ1-1
CASSARLGGGMNTEAFF
>TRBV12-3/TRBV12-4|TRBJ2-3
CASSYPGADTQYF
>TRBV29-1|TRBJ2-5
CSVETGLQETQYF
>TRBV6-5|TRBJ1-6
CASSQDIPLGSYNSPLHF
>TRBV5-5|TRBJ2-1
CASSLYVGREQFF
>TRBV20-1|TRBJ2-2
CSAPLAGGPGGELFF
>TRBV19|TRBJ1-1
CASSIGPNTEAFF
>TRBV24-1|TRBJ2-5
CATSPGGPQETQYF
>TRBV7-6|TRBJ1-1
CASSFADSTEAFF
>TRBV20-1|TRBJ1-5
CSASRDTQRGNQPQHF
>TRBV12-3/TRBV12-4|TRBJ2-1
CASTIQGGTYNEQFF
>TRBV4-1|TRBJ2-3
CASSQWTGAQRTTDTQYF
>TRBV10-2|TRBJ2-7
CASSEADEQYF
>TRBV27|TRBJ2-7
CASSFLSGGSAGYEQYF
>TRBV12-3/TRBV12-4|TRBJ2-3
CASSPPIDTQYF
>TRBV25-1|TRBJ1-1
CASRETGGVEAFF
>TRBV10-2|TRBJ2-7
CASSERNRGSYEQYF
>TRBV4-1|TRBJ2-2
CASSRGAGMNTGELFF
>TRBV12-3/TRBV12-4|TRBJ1-5
CASSLVRGDQPQHF
>TRBV29-1|TRBJ2-5
CSVPPGQGETQYF
>TRBV5-1|TRBJ1-1
CASSLMGGSDTEAFF
>TRBV10-3|TRBJ2-7
CAISDLGESGEQYF
>TRBV7-2|TRBJ2-1
CASSGTSGNNEQFF